This TCR beta chain was sequenced for a study of PD-1 blockade in classical Hodgkin lymphoma. This CDR3 comprises 15 residues. V trimming: 5 bases; J trimming: 2 bases; junction bases outside the gene matches: 6. The germline V gene encodes CDR1 MNHNS and CDR2 SASEGT. Relapses following autologous stem cell transplantation were seen in all patients, with brentuximab vedotin exposure varying. Some clones are missing from TCRdb's copy, which holds only in-frame ones; the method was immunoSEQ multiplex PCR. The table records under 20,000 clones, 86% of them present only once. This receptor was obtained from a human donor with classical Hodgkin lymphoma. Material: peripheral blood mononuclear cells (PBMCs), obtained before the second cycle of nivolumab. V usage is TRBV6-1 and J usage is TRBJ2-5; 9 bases are shared with TRBD2. CDR3 sequence reads: CASSSEAGGQETQYF. CDR3 DNA: TGTGCCAGCAGTTCTGAGGCGGGGGGGCAAGAGACCCAGTACTTC.